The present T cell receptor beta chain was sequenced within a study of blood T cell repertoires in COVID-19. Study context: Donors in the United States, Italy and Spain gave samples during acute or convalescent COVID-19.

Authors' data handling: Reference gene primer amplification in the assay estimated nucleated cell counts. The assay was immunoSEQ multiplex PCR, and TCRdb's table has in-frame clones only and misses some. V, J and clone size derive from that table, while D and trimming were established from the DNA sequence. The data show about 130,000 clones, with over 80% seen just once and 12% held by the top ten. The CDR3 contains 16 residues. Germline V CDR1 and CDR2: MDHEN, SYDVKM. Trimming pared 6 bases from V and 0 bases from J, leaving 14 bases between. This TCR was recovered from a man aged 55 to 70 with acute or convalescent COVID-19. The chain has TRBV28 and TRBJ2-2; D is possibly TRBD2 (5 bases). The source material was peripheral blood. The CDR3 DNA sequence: TGTGCCAGCAGCCCCATGGGGAGCGCGAACACCGGGGAGCTGTTTTTT. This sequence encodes CASSPMGSANTGELFF.